This TCR beta chain came from a study of cytomegalovirus exposure and HLA in healthy donors. The V and J ends lost 4 bases and 4 bases, in that order; junction bases with no gene match: 6. The CDR3 loop spans 16 amino acids. Germline values: CDR1 SGHTA, CDR2 FQGNSA. Vbeta (60) and Jbeta (13) primers were used in the PCR. Original processing notes: An analysis performed later counted 81 million or so unique TCR beta chains (roughly 9.9 million of them shared). The assay was immunoSEQ multiplex PCR, and TCRdb's table has in-frame clones only and misses some. V and J calls and clone size are those listed in that table; D and trimming were worked out from the DNA. This sample yields 180,000 or so clones, of which just under 80% are seen a single time; 1.5% to 2% belongs to the top ten. The study's findings and limits: Common viral pathogens seemed to be connected with several of the most significant clusters, according to a later analysis. As a later analysis showed, a missense DCLRE1C variant was linked to trimming of TCR beta V- and J-genes.

Remarks on this clone: No antigen is known for it.

This chain links TRBV7-2 with TRBJ2-3; the match to TRBD2 covers 12 bases. The origin of this receptor is a woman in her twenties or thirties in good health and CMV-seronegative. Sequencing was performed on PBMCs. DNA for the CDR3: TGTGCCAGCAGCTCGAAACTAGCGGGGGGATCAGATACGCAGTATTTT. Encoded protein: CASSSKLAGGSDTQYF.